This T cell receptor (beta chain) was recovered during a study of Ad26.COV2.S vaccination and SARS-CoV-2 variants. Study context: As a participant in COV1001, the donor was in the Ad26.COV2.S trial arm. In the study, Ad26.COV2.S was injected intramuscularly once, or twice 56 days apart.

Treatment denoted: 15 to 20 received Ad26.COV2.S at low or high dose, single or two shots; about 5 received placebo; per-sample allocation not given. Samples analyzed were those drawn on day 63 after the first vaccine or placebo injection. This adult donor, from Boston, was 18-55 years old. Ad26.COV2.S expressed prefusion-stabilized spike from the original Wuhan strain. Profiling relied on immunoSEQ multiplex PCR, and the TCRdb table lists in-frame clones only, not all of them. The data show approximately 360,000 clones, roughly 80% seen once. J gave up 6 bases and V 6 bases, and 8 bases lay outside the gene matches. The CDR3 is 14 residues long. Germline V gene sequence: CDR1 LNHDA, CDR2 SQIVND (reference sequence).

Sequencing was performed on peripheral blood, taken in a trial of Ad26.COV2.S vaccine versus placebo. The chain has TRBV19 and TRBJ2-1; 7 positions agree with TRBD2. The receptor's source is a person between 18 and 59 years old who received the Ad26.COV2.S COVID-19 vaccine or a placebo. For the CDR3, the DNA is TGTGCCAGTAGGGGGATAGCGGGTGCCAATGAGCAGTTCTTC. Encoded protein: CASRGIAGANEQFF.